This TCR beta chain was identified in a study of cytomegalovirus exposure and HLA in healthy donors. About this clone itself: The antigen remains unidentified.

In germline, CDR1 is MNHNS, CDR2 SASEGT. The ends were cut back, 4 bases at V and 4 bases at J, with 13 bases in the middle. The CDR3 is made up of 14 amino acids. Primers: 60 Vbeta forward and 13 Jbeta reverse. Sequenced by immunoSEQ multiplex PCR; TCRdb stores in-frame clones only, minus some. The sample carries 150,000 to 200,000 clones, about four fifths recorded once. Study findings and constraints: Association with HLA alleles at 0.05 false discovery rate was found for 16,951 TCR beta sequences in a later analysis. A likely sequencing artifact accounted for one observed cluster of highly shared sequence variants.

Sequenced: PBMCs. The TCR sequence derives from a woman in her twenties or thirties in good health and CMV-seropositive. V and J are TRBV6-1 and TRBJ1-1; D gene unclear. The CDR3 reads CASSGQRRATEAFF. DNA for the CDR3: TGTGCCAGCAGTGGTCAACGGAGGGCCACTGAAGCTTTCTTT.